This T cell receptor beta chain originates from a study of neoadjuvant anti-PD-1 for oral cavity cancer (dated by TCRdb to 2020 to 2023). For the study in its entirety: Before undergoing curative-intent surgical resection, most patients got three to four biweekly nivolumab doses at 3 mg/kg. Under RECIST 1.1, patients with complete response, partial response or stable disease were classed as responders, and patients with progression were classed as non-responders. Patients without progression received a fourth nivolumab dose around day 43 and underwent definitive surgical resection on days 50-56. The parent correlative cohort included roughly 12 patients, with an approximately 33% response rate.

For deep sequencing, PBMC libraries mostly used around 0.45 ug of input genomic DNA, with six replicates for each sample. The immunoSEQ hsTCRbeta kit was used to prepare TCRbeta libraries according to the manufacturer's instructions. Sequencing of the completed libraries took place using an Illumina NovaSeq 6000 S4 flow cell after they had been pooled to approximately 3 nM. Per the original workflow: The immunoSEQ Analyzer was used for raw data preprocessing and quality control. The analysis was restricted to productive rearrangements, with each unique CDR3 amino acid sequence defining a clonotype. Repertoire clonality was estimated as the Gini-Simpson index, which was calculated using the R package tcR. Gini indices were compared with Student's t test, and associations with tumor size change were assessed by Pearson correlation. TCRdb took over this immuneACCESS table, retaining in-frame rearrangements with V and J assigned. Such tables are incomplete; in checked studies, under half of the missing clones stem from an unresolved V gene, and the remainder is unexplained. That table gives V, J and clone size, and the DNA gave D and trimming. The sample table contains about 68,000 clones; only one count was recorded for 70% to 90% of them. Of the sample, less than 4% falls within the top ten clones.

The time point label, as the study defines it: after neoadjuvant nivolumab, at surgical resection. Patients had been newly diagnosed with stage II-IVA oral cavity squamous cell carcinoma, and no prior systemic or radiation treatment had been given to the patients. Everyone in the cohort had locally advanced, HPV-negative oral cavity squamous cell carcinoma. Peripheral blood mononuclear cells were analyzed directly and were not maintained or expanded in culture. Samples were obtained from a longitudinal correlative study of a single-arm phase II trial of neoadjuvant nivolumab in oral cavity squamous cell carcinoma. Subject-matched pre- and post-treatment PBMCs and tumors from three responders and three non-responders underwent genomic DNA-based TCRbeta sequencing. Peripheral blood mononuclear cells were collected once before nivolumab treatment and again after treatment, at the time of surgery. Genomic DNA was isolated from PBMCs using the Maxwell RSC DNA from Cells kit.

General study outcomes and caveats: Higher pretreatment blood TCRbeta clonality and lower post-treatment tumor TCRbeta clonality were correlated with higher pretreatment blood Treg/Th17 ratios. After neoadjuvant nivolumab, T cell clonality (Gini index) in PBMCs was significantly higher in non-responders than in responders. Only three patients per response group were included in the TCR analyses, and larger cohorts for validation were called for by the authors.

At the junction V is shortened by 1 base and J by 4 bases, with 22 bases in between. The CDR3 goes from the cysteine to the phenylalanine over 18 residues. CDR3 DNA is the only sequence kept; it has 54 bases, read in frame from the first base. Taken from the germline V gene (reference sequence), the CDR1 and CDR2 loops are SEHNR and FQNEAQ. A remark on this clone: Its specific antigen is unknown. It has no much larger one-base neighbor in the sample; base qualities were not kept.

The chain was built from TRBV7-9 and TRBJ1-2; no D gene can be assigned with confidence. The clonotype comes from a person between 40 and 85 years old with oral cavity squamous cell carcinoma. This specimen was PBMCs, taken after nivolumab (anti-PD-1) treatment. The CDR3 reads CASSLGLRTDPTSYGYTF. The nucleotide sequence is TGTGCCAGCAGCTTAGGGCTCAGGACGGACCCTACTTCCTATGGCTACACCTTC.